A single sample gave rise to the 14 T cell receptor beta chains below, sequenced in a study of blood T cell repertoires in COVID-19. Method: immunoSEQ multiplex PCR; TCRdb's copy keeps in-frame clones and lacks some. The profile shows some 100,000 clones, roughly 86% of them singletons. Sequenced: peripheral blood. The receptors come from a woman in her 30s with acute or convalescent COVID-19.

The chain recombines TRBV2 with TRBJ1-2; D is unclear. Germline-derived CDR1 and CDR2 are SNHLY and FYNNEI. CDR3 length: 10 residues. Trimming removed 6 bases from V and 6 bases from J, with 5 bases in between. The CDR3 loop is CASSGDGYTF. CDR3 sequence (DNA): TGTGCCAGCAGCGGTGATGGCTACACCTTC.

V gene TRBV4-2 combines with J gene TRBJ1-3; the match to TRBD1 covers 9 bases. This CDR3 is built from 18 residues. Trimming took 1 base from V and 0 from J; bases not matched to a gene: 7. Germline V lookup: CDR1 LGHNA, CDR2 YNFKEQ. DNA for the CDR3: TGTGCCAGCAGCCAAGGGGACAGGGTTGGTAGCTCTGGAAACACCATATATTTT. Translation gives CASSQGDRVGSSGNTIYF.

The chain carries TRBV9 and TRBJ2-4; D might be TRBD2 (7 bases). Germline-derived CDR1 and CDR2 are SGDLS and YYNGEE. V was trimmed by 6 bases and J by 1 base, leaving 11 bases between them. The CDR3 spans 14 residues. The CDR3 here is CASNRGAAKNIQYF. The CDR3 DNA is TGTGCCAGCAATCGGGGGGCCGCCAAAAACATTCAGTACTTC.

The V call is TRBV30, the J call TRBJ1-2, with D uncertain. The V and J ends lost 4 bases and 2 bases respectively, with 11 bases between them. Germline loops: CDR1 GTSNPN, CDR2 SVGIG (reference sequence). The CDR3 spans 13 residues. The CDR3 nucleotides read TGTGCCTGGACCCCCCCGTCGAACTATGGCTACACCTTC. This translates into CAWTPPSNYGYTF.

The V gene is TRBV5-5, the J gene TRBJ2-7; tentatively, D is TRBD2 (5 bases). CDR3 size: 14 residues. V was clipped by 4 bases and J by 3 bases, with 14 bases between them. Germline CDR1 reads SGHKS; CDR2 reads YYEKEE (reference sequence). In nucleotides, the CDR3 is TGTGCCAGCAGCCCCTGGCCGGCGGGCTACGAGCAGTACTTC. It encodes CASSPWPAGYEQYF.

The chain uses TRBV30 and TRBJ1-4; no reliable D call. CDR1 is GTSNPN, CDR2 SVGIG, per germline (reference sequence). The ends were cut back, 2 bases at V and 0 bases at J, with 10 bases in the middle. CDR3 size: 15 residues. This CDR3 is CAWSPGVPTNEKLFF. For the CDR3, the DNA is TGTGCCTGGAGTCCAGGCGTCCCAACTAATGAAAAACTGTTTTTT. Filled out from reference TRBV30 and TRBJ1-4, the complete variable domain reads SQTIHQWPATLVQPVGSPLSLECTVEGTSNPNLYWYRQAAGRGLQLLFYSVGIGQISSEVPQNLSASRPQDRQFILSSKKLLLSDSGFYLCAWSPGVPTNEKLFFGSGTQLSVL.

In this sample, this clone turned up once. This rearrangement joins TRBV15 to TRBJ2-7; 12 nucleotides match TRBD2. Germline-derived CDR1 and CDR2 are LNHNV and YYDKDF (reference sequence). The V and J ends lost 1 base and 7 bases, in that order; junction bases with no gene match: 11. CDR3 length: 17 residues. CDR3 sequence (DNA): TGTGCCACCAGCAGAGCGCTAGCGGGGGGGCGAGTAAGGGAGCAGTACTTC. Its translation: CATSRALAGGRVREQYF.

The chain recombines TRBV27 with TRBJ1-6; no clear D gene. Germline V gene lookup returns CDR1 MNHEY and CDR2 SMNVEV (reference sequence). The germline V and J ends were trimmed by 0 bases and 0 bases, with 9 bases remaining between them. The CDR3 totals 17 residues. This chain's CDR3 is CASSLSPGSSYNSPLHF. In DNA form, the CDR3 reads TGTGCCAGCAGTTTATCGCCGGGGAGCTCCTATAATTCACCCCTCCACTTT.

The rearrangement uses TRBV9 and TRBJ1-2, with 10 bases fitting TRBD1. The germline V gene encodes CDR1 SGDLS and CDR2 YYNGEE. J gave up 4 bases and V 3 bases, and 6 bases lay outside the gene matches. CDR3 length equals 15 residues. CDR3 sequence reads: CASSGRDRGFYGYTF. In DNA form, the CDR3 reads TGTGCCAGCAGCGGGAGGGACAGGGGCTTCTATGGCTACACCTTC. Variable domain in full (rest from reference TRBV9 and TRBJ1-2): DSGVTQTPKHLITATGQRVTLRCSPRSGDLSVYWYQQSLDQGLQFLIQYYNGEERAKGNILERFSAQQFPDLHSELNLSSLELGDSALYFCASSGRDRGFYGYTFGSGTRLTVV.

In DNA, the CDR3 is TGTGCCAGCTCTGTGGGGGGGACTAATGAAAAACTGTTTTTT. This sequence encodes CASSVGGTNEKLFF. The gene calls are TRBV9 and TRBJ1-4; the D gene is possibly TRBD1 (5 bases). Germline CDR1 is SGDLS and CDR2 is YYNGEE. The CDR3 has 14 amino acids. Trimming shortened V by 7 bases and J by 2 bases, and 12 bases separated the two germline ends.

The chain is built from TRBV5-1 and TRBJ1-6; D is perhaps TRBD1 (5 bases). Germline CDR1 is SGHRS and CDR2 is YFSETQ. This CDR3 is built from 16 residues. V was shortened by 1 base and J by 7 bases, with 15 bases between the two germline ends. CDR3 DNA: TGCGCCAGCAGCTTGTCAGGGTGGGATAGCAATTCACCCCTCCACTTT. It translates to CASSLSGWDSNSPLHF. Complete variable domain (other parts from reference TRBV5-1 and TRBJ1-6): KAGVTQTPRYLIKTRGQQVTLSCSPISGHRSVSWYQQTPGQGLQFLFEYFSETQRNKGNFPGRFSGRQFSNSRSEMNVSTLELGDSALYLCASSLSGWDSNSPLHFGNGTRLTVT.

J is TRBJ2-7 and V is TRBV12-5; the match to TRBD1 covers 8 bases. CDR1 and CDR2 from the germline V gene are LGHNT and FRNRAP. The CDR3 length is 14 residues. J lost 2 bases, V lost 5 bases, and 5 bases had no gene match. The CDR3 sequence: CASGPRTGTYEQYF. CDR3 in DNA: TGTGCTAGTGGTCCGCGGACAGGGACCTACGAGCAGTACTTC. Variable domain in full (rest from reference TRBV12-5 and TRBJ2-7): DARVTQTPRHKVTEMGQEVTMRCQPILGHNTVFWYRQTMMQGLELLAYFRNRAPLDDSGMPKDRFSAEMPDATLATLKIQPSEPRDSAVYFCASGPRTGTYEQYFGPGTRLTVT.

J is TRBJ1-5 and V is TRBV28, with D possibly being TRBD1 (5 bases). The CDR3 runs 15 residues. Germline lookup yields CDR1 MDHEN and CDR2 SYDVKM. Trimming removed 3 bases from V and 5 bases from J, with 14 bases in between. The CDR3 reads CASSLGVGGYQPQHF. CDR3 DNA: TGTGCCAGCAGTTTGGGGGTGGGGGGTTATCAGCCCCAGCATTTT.

The chain is built from TRBV10-3 and TRBJ1-1, with TRBD1 matching over 7 bases. CDR1 is ENHRY and CDR2 is SYGVKD in the germline V gene. The V segment lost 0 bases and the J segment 5 bases; nucleotides outside the gene matches: 6. The CDR3 extends over 15 amino acids. CDR3 bases: TGTGCCATCAGTGAGTCGGCTGACAGGGATACTGAAGCTTTCTTT. This translates into CAISESADRDTEAFF.